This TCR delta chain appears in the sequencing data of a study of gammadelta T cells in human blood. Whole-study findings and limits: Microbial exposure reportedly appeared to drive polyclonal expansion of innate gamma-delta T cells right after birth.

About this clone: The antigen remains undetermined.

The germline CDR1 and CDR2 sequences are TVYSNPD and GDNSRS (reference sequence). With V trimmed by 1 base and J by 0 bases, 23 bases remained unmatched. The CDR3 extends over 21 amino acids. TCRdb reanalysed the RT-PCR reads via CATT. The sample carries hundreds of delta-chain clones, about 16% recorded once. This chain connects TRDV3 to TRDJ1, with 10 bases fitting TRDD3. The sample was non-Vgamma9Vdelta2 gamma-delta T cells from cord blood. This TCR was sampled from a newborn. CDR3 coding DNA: TGTGCCTTTAAAAGGTCCTACTCCGACTGGGGGATTCCGGGGTACACCGATAAACTCATCTTT. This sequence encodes CAFKRSYSDWGIPGYTDKLIF. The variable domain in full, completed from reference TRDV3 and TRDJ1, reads CDKVTQSSPDQTVASGSEVVLLCTYDTVYSNPDLFWYRIRPDYSFQFVFYGDNSRSEGADFTQGRFSVKHILTQKAFHLVISPVRTEDSATYYCAFKRSYSDWGIPGYTDKLIFGKGTRVTVEP.